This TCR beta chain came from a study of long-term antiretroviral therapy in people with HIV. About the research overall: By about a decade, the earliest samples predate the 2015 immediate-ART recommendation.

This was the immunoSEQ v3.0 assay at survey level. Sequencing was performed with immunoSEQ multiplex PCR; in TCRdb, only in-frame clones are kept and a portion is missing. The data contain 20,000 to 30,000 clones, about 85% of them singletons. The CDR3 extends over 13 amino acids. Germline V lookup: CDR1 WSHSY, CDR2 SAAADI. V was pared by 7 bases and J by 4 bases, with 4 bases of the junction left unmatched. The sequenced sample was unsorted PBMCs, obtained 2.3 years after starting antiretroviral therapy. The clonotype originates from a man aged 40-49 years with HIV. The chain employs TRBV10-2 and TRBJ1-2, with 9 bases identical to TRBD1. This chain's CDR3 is CASTGQGTYGYTF. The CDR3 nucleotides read TGCGCCAGCACGGGACAGGGAACCTATGGCTACACCTTC.